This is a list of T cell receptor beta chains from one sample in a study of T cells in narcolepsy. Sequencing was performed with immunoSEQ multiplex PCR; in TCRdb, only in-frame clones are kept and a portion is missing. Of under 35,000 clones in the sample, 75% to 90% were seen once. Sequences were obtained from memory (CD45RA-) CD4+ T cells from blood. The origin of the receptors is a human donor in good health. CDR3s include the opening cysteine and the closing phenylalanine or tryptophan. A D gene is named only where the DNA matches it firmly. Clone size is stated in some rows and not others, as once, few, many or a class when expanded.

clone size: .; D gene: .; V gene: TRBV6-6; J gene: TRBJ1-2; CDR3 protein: CASSYLGAGYGYTF; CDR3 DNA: TGTGCCAGCAGTTACTTAGGGGCCGGCTATGGCTACACCTTC
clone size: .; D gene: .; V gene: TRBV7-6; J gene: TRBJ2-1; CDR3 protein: CASSLFSPQGYNEQFF; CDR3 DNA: TGTGCCAGCAGCTTATTCTCCCCCCAGGGTTACAATGAGCAGTTCTTC
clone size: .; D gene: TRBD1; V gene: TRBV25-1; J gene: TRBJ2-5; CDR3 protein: CASSDSGQGKETQYF; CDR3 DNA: TGTGCCAGCAGTGACTCGGGACAGGGGAAAGAGACCCAGTACTTC
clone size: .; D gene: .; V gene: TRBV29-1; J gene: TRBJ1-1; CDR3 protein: CSVERGGAEGFF; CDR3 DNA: TGCAGCGTTGAAAGGGGGGGGGCTGAAGGTTTCTTT
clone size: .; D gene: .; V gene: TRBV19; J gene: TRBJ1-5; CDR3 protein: CASSIVKILSNQPQHF; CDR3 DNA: TGTGCCAGTAGTATAGTTAAAATACTGAGCAATCAGCCCCAGCATTTT
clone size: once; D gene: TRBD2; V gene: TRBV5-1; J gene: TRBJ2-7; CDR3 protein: CASSLAGSVEQYF; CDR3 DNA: TGCGCCAGCAGCTTAGCGGGATCCGTCGAGCAGTACTTC
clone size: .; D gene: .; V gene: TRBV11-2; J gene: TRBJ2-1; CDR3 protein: CASSFIGANEQFF; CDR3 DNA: TGTGCCAGCAGCTTCATAGGGGCGAATGAGCAGTTCTTC
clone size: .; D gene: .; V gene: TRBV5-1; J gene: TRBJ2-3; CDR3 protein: CASTLSTSDITDTQYF; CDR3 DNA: TGCGCCAGCACCCTTTCAACAAGCGATATCACAGATACGCAGTATTTT
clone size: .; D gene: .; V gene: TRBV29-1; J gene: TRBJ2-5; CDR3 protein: CGVGRQETQYF; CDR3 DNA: TGCGGGGTGGGGAGGCAAGAGACCCAGTACTTC
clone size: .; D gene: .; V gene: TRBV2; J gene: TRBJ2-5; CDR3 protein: CASSELGGTRPEETQYF; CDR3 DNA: TGTGCCAGCAGTGAATTGGGGGGGACAAGACCCGAAGAGACCCAGTACTTC
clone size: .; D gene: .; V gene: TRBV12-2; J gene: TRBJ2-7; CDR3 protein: CASRTRTSGRMYEQYF; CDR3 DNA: TGTGCAAGTCGCACCCGGACTAGCGGGAGGATGTACGAGCAGTACTTC
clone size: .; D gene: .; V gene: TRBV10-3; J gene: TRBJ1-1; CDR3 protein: CAIRVAGVNTEAFF; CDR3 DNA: TGTGCCATCAGGGTCGCAGGTGTGAACACTGAAGCTTTCTTT
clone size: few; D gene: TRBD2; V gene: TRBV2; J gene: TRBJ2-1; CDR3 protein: CASSELAGGPFEQFF; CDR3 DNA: TGTGCCAGCAGTGAACTAGCGGGGGGGCCGTTTGAGCAGTTCTTC
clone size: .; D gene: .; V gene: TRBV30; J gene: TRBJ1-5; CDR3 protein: CAWSVGWGDQPQHF; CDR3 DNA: TGTGCCTGGAGTGTCGGGTGGGGGGATCAGCCCCAGCATTTT
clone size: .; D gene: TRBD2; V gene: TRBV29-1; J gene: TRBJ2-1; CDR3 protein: CSVAYIGRGRAVEQFF; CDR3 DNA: TGCAGCGTTGCTTATATAGGGCGGGGGAGGGCGGTAGAGCAGTTCTTC
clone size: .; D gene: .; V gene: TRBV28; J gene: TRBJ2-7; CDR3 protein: CASSPGQRRTYEQYF; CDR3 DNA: TGTGCCAGCAGTCCAGGACAGCGACGAACCTACGAGCAGTACTTC